The clone carrying this T cell receptor (beta chain) was counted ten times or more. Its matching antigen is unknown. The treatment is: PENTA 11 planned treatment interruption arm or continuous ART arm. A 3' RACE protocol on RNA, with unique molecular identifiers, produced the TCR library. TCRdb analysed the 3' RACE reads with MiXCR anew, one entry per CDR3 protein. Of 15,000 to 17,000 distinct CDR3 sequences detected, less than 4% appear once; the ten largest clones hold approximately 5%. The source of the sample is a study of HIV-infected children after antiretroviral therapy interruption. Background on the study: EBV and CMV exposure was recorded in most children. For the interruption arm, samples span week 0 through about 3 years after study end. Points from the study as a whole: Naive CD4+ CDR3 sharing between time points fell after interruption began.

Per germline, CDR1 DFQATT and CDR2 SNEGSKA (reference sequence). The CDR3 runs to 16 residues. The ends were cut back, 0 bases at V and 0 bases at J, with 12 bases in the middle. The source of this sequence is a child aged 2-17 years with HIV. The sample was CD45RA+ CD4+ T cells from PBMCs, taken from a donor given antiretroviral therapy, either interrupted or continuous. Subset: naive CD4+ CD45RA+ CD45RO- T cells. V and J are TRBV20-1 and TRBJ1-3; D is ambiguous. CDR3 protein: CSARDGQPYSGNTIYF. The CDR3 DNA reads as TGCAGTGCTAGAGATGGGCAGCCTTACTCTGGAAACACCATATATTTT.